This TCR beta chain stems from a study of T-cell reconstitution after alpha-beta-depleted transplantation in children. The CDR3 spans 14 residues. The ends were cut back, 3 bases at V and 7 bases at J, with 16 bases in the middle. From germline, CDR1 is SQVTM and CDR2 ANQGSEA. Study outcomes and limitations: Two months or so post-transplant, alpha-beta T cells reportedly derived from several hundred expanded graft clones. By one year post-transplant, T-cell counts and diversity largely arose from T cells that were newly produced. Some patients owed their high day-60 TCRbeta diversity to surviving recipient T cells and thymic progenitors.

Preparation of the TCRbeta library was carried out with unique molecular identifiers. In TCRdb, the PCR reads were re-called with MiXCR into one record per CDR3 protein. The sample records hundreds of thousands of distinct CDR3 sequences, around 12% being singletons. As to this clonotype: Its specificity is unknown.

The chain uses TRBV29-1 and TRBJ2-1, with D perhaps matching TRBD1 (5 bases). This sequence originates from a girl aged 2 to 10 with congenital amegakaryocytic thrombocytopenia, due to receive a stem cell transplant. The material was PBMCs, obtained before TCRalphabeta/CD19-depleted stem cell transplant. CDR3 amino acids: CSVEDNGWGNEQFF. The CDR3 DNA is TGCAGCGTTGAGGACAATGGCTGGGGAAATGAGCAGTTCTTC.